What follows are 26 T cell receptor beta chains derived from one specimen sequenced in a study of control samples from healthy donors and cancer patients. Sequencing was performed with immunoSEQ multiplex PCR; in TCRdb, only in-frame clones are kept and a portion is missing. The table includes 160,000 or so clones, about 94% detected once. Sequencing was done on a sample of blood. These receptors were obtained from a woman aged 40 to 50 in good health.

This chain uses TRBV29-1 with TRBJ2-7; 13 bases line up with TRBD2. The J call is doubtful: the DNA matches TRBJ2-5 better. This CDR3 has 15 amino acids. The germline V gene encodes CDR1 SQVTM and CDR2 ANQGSEA. CDR3 sequence (DNA): TGCAGCGTTGGGACTAGCGGGAGCTTCCAAGAGACCCAGTACTTC. Its protein product is CSVGTSGSFQETQYF.

The chain combines TRBV5-1 with TRBJ2-3; D possibly corresponds to TRBD2 (6 bases). The CDR3 length is 15 residues. The germline V and J ends were trimmed by 2 bases and 1 base, with 11 bases remaining between them. Germline V gives CDR1 SGHRS, CDR2 YFSETQ. The CDR3 DNA follows: TGCGCCAGCAGCTTCTGGGGGGAGGGCACAGATACGCAGTATTTT. It codes for CASSFWGEGTDTQYF.

The chain employs TRBV4-3 and TRBJ1-3; maybe TRBD1 (5 bases). This CDR3 contains 16 residues. CDR1 is LGHNA, CDR2 YSLEER, per germline. Trimming shortened V by 8 bases and J by 0 bases, and 17 bases separated the two germline ends. This CDR3 reads CASQRDRPSSGNTIYF. The CDR3 coding sequence is TGCGCCAGCCAAAGGGACCGCCCGAGCTCTGGAAACACCATATATTTT.

This clone occurred once. V and J are TRBV15 and TRBJ2-5; 7 bases align to TRBD1. This CDR3 comprises 14 residues. Unmatched junction bases numbered 4, after V lost 4 bases and J lost 2 bases. Looked up from germline, CDR1 is LNHNV and CDR2 is YYDKDF (reference sequence). CDR3 protein: CATSNNRGQETQYF. CDR3 DNA sequence: TGTGCCACCAGCAATAACAGGGGACAAGAGACCCAGTACTTC.

This chain links TRBV7-2 with TRBJ2-1, with TRBD2 matching over 8 bases. The CDR3 runs to 13 residues. Germline lookup yields CDR1 SGHTA and CDR2 FQGNSA. V dropped 2 bases and J dropped 12; count of bases not matched to a gene: 6. The CDR3 is CASSLYQGLGQFF. The CDR3 DNA reads as TGTGCCAGCAGCTTATATCAGGGACTAGGGCAGTTCTTC.

The chain carries TRBV6-5 and TRBJ2-1; 10 positions agree with TRBD2. The CDR3 extends over 15 amino acids. V was clipped by 4 bases and J by 8 bases; unmatched bases: 8. Per germline, CDR1 MNHEY and CDR2 SVGAGI. CDR3 bases: TGTGCCAGCAGTTGGGCAGCGGGAGGGATGCATGAGCAGTTCTTC. Translated: CASSWAAGGMHEQFF.

The chain is built from TRBV28 and TRBJ2-7; 9 bases line up with TRBD2. The CDR3 contains 15 residues. V shed 6 bases and J 4 bases; nucleotides not matched to a gene: 10. The germline V gene encodes CDR1 MDHEN and CDR2 SYDVKM. CDR3 sequence (DNA): TGTGCCAGCAGATCGAGCGGGAGGCTTTATTACGAGCAGTACTTC. It encodes CASRSSGRLYYEQYF.

This clone was seen only a few times. The rearrangement joins TRBV6-5 to TRBJ1-2; 10 bases align to TRBD1. The length of the CDR3 is 14 residues. V trimming: 6 bases; J trimming: 5 bases; junction bases outside the gene matches: 6. Germline assignment: CDR1 MNHEY and CDR2 SVGAGI. CDR3 in DNA: TGTGCCAGCAGACTCCCGGGACAGGGGTATGGCTACACCTTC. Translating gives CASRLPGQGYGYTF.

The sample holds one count of this clone. The J gene is TRBJ2-3, the V gene TRBV24-1; weak D call: TRBD1 (5 bases). The CDR3 has 16 residues. CDR1 is KGHDR and CDR2 is SFDVKD in the germline V gene. Trimming left V 2 bases short and J 5 bases short, with 16 bases between. CDR3 coding DNA: TGTGCCACCAGTGATTCCAACAGGTGGAGTGGAGATACGCAGTATTTT. It yields the protein CATSDSNRWSGDTQYF.

The chain is built from TRBV15 and TRBJ2-1; no clear D gene. Per germline, CDR1 LNHNV and CDR2 YYDKDF (reference sequence). CDR3 size: 14 residues. V was shortened by 6 bases and J by 1 base, with 10 bases between the two germline ends. CDR3 amino acids: CATSSLRSYNEQFF. The CDR3 bases are TGTGCCACCAGTTCATTGAGGTCCTACAATGAGCAGTTCTTC.

The rearrangement uses TRBV27 and TRBJ1-4; D perhaps matches TRBD1 (5 bases). This CDR3 spans 17 amino acids. Germline assignment: CDR1 MNHEY and CDR2 SMNVEV (reference sequence). V was clipped by 7 bases and J by 7 bases, with 25 bases between them. In DNA, the CDR3 is TGTGCCAGCAATACTGCCCCCTCTGTGGGGCGTAGTGAAAAACTGTTTTTT. It is translated as CASNTAPSVGRSEKLFF.

The genes are TRBV29-1 and TRBJ2-1, with 14 positions matching TRBD2. CDR3 length: 17 amino acids. Germline V gives CDR1 SQVTM, CDR2 ANQGSEA. J was trimmed by 0 bases and V by 5 bases; bases with no gene match: 6. This chain's CDR3 is CSVIRTSGRHSYNEQFF. The CDR3 coding sequence is TGCAGCGTTATAAGGACTAGCGGGAGGCACTCCTACAATGAGCAGTTCTTC.

The chain uses TRBV7-9 and TRBJ1-1, with D maybe TRBD1 (5 bases). Germline V gene sequence: CDR1 SEHNR, CDR2 FQNEAQ (reference sequence). The CDR3 contains 16 residues. Trimming removed 5 bases from V and 4 bases from J, with 20 bases in between. The CDR3 sequence: CASSGVAQGFGTEAFF. Here the CDR3 DNA reads TGTGCCAGCAGCGGAGTGGCCCAGGGTTTTGGCACTGAAGCTTTCTTT.

The chain links TRBV7-8 to TRBJ1-5, with D tentatively TRBD1 (5 bases). The CDR3 runs 14 residues. CDR1 and CDR2 from the germline V gene are SGHVS and FQNEAQ. Trimming removed 3 bases from V and 7 bases from J, with 13 bases in between. The CDR3 is CASSFGDVAQPQHF. The DNA for the CDR3 is TGTGCCAGCAGCTTTGGGGACGTCGCCCAGCCCCAGCATTTT. The full variable domain, rest sourced from reference TRBV7-8 and TRBJ1-5, is GAGVSQSPRYKVAKRGQDVALRCDPISGHVSLFWYQQALGQGPEFLTYFQNEAQLDKSGLPSDRFFAERPEGSVSTLKIQRTQQEDSAVYLCASSFGDVAQPQHFGDGTRLSIL.

The CDR3 coding sequence is TGTGCCAGCAGTCACCTCGGACAGGGGTACAATGAGCAGTTCTTC. Translating it yields CASSHLGQGYNEQFF. The rearrangement links TRBV6-5 to TRBJ2-1, with 9 bases aligning to TRBD1. V shed 5 bases, J shed 4 bases, and the junction held 6 bases outside the gene matches. CDR3 length: 15 amino acids. Germline V gene data show CDR1 as MNHEY and CDR2 as SVGAGI.

V usage is TRBV19 and J usage is TRBJ2-7; TRBD2 aligns across 9 bases. CDR3 length: 14 residues. Germline CDR1 reads LNHDA; CDR2 reads SQIVND (reference sequence). V lost 6 bases to trimming and J lost 2 bases; unmatched junction nucleotides: 5. The CDR3 loop is CASRASGGPYEQYF. In nucleotides, the CDR3 is TGTGCCAGTAGAGCGAGCGGGGGGCCCTACGAGCAGTACTTC. The full variable domain, completed using reference TRBV19 and TRBJ2-7, is DGGITQSPKYLFRKEGQNVTLSCEQNLNHDAMYWYRQDPGQGLRLIYYSQIVNDFQKGDIAEGYSVSREKKESFPLTVTSAQKNPTAFYLCASRASGGPYEQYFGPGTRLTVT.

The V gene is TRBV10-1, the J gene TRBJ2-7; 8 bases are a match to TRBD1. With 6 bases clipped from V and 5 bases from J, the junction kept 12 bases outside the gene matches. The germline V gene has CDR1 WNHNN and CDR2 SYGVQD (reference sequence). This CDR3 is built from 15 residues. CDR3 nucleotides: TGCGCCAGCAGCCGAGGACAGGGTAACTTCAACGAGCAGTACTTC. This translates into CASSRGQGNFNEQYF.

The CDR3 nucleotides are TGTGCCAGCAGCCAAGATGGGGGGTCCTACGAGCAGTACTTC. Residues: CASSQDGGSYEQYF. This chain connects TRBV14 to TRBJ2-7; TRBD2 might be the D (6 bases). V lost 0 bases, J lost 1 base, and 7 bases lay in between. The germline gives CDR1 SGHDN, CDR2 FVKESK. This CDR3 is 14 amino acids long.

V gene TRBV7-2 combines with J gene TRBJ2-1; TRBD1 matches 9 bases. Germline CDR1 reads SGHTA; CDR2 reads FQGNSA. After removal of 6 bases from V and 7 bases from J, the junction contained 10 bases not matched to a gene. The CDR3 runs to 15 residues. In DNA, the CDR3 is TGTGCCAGCAGTCCCCAGCGGGACAGGGTGAATGAGCAGTTCTTC. Translation: CASSPQRDRVNEQFF.

The V and J genes are TRBV7-6 and TRBJ1-5, with D unclear. Trimming removed 5 bases from V and 7 bases from J, with 9 bases in between. This CDR3 region has 12 residues. Per the germline V gene, CDR1 is SGHVS and CDR2 is FNYEAQ. The CDR3 sequence is CASSGRFQPQHF. The CDR3 DNA sequence: TGTGCCAGCAGCGGGCGCTTCCAGCCCCAGCATTTT. Supplemented by reference TRBV7-6 and TRBJ1-5, the full variable domain reads GAGVSQSPRYKVTKRGQDVALRCDPISGHVSLYWYRQALGQGPEFLTYFNYEAQQDKSGLPNDRFSAERPEGSISTLTIQRTEQRDSAMYRCASSGRFQPQHFGDGTRLSIL.

This sequence joins TRBV19 and TRBJ1-2; D is unresolved. The CDR3 is 15 residues long. CDR1 and CDR2 from the germline V gene are LNHDA and SQIVND (reference sequence). The V end was cut by 3 bases, the J end by 4 bases, with 15 bases between. The DNA for the CDR3 is TGTGCCAGTAGTATGGTAGCAGGCGGGCCCTATGGCTACACCTTC. This sequence encodes CASSMVAGGPYGYTF. Together with reference TRBV19 and TRBJ1-2, the CDR3 gives the full variable domain: DGGITQSPKYLFRKEGQNVTLSCEQNLNHDAMYWYRQDPGQGLRLIYYSQIVNDFQKGDIAEGYSVSREKKESFPLTVTSAQKNPTAFYLCASSMVAGGPYGYTFGSGTRLTVV.

The chain combines TRBV27 with TRBJ1-1, with D uncertain. This CDR3 comprises 13 residues. With 0 bases removed from V and 12 bases from J, the gap between germline ends came to 14 bases. Per the germline V gene, CDR1 is MNHEY and CDR2 is SMNVEV (reference sequence). CDR3 sequence reads: CASSLSPRYTTFF. The CDR3 nucleotides are TGTGCCAGCAGTTTATCTCCCCGGTATACAACTTTCTTT.

The V and J genes are TRBV10-3 and TRBJ2-1; 7 bases are shared with TRBD1. Germline assignment: CDR1 ENHRY and CDR2 SYGVKD. J gave up 6 bases and V 7 bases, and 9 bases lay outside the gene matches. This CDR3 region has 14 residues. CDR3 protein: CAIMAQGFRNEQFF. Written as DNA, the CDR3 is TGTGCCATCATGGCACAGGGGTTCCGCAATGAGCAGTTCTTC.

This clone was observed a single time. V and J are TRBV19 and TRBJ1-1; tentatively, D is TRBD1 (5 bases). V lost 5 bases and J lost 5, with 21 bases in between. Germline V gene data show CDR1 as LNHDA and CDR2 as SQIVND (reference sequence). The CDR3 covers 16 residues. The CDR3 spells CASSPVQGVLGTEAFF. DNA of the CDR3: TGTGCCAGTAGTCCTGTTCAAGGGGTTTTGGGGACTGAAGCTTTCTTT.

This clone was seen a few times. The chain employs TRBV7-2 and TRBJ1-1, with no clear D. CDR1 and CDR2 (germline): SGHTA, FQGNSA. V was pared by 1 base and J by 1 base, with 10 bases between. The CDR3 consists of 15 residues. CDR3 in amino acids: CASSLGPTSNTEAFF. The CDR3 bases are TGTGCCAGCAGCTTAGGGCCAACATCGAACACTGAAGCTTTCTTT.

The CDR3 DNA follows: TGTGCCAGCAGTCGCTTTGGGGGCGGGAATGAAAAACTGTTTTTT. This sequence encodes CASSRFGGGNEKLFF. The chain is built from TRBV6-5 and TRBJ1-4; D possibly corresponds to TRBD1 (6 bases). CDR3 length: 15 residues. V was trimmed by 5 bases and J by 5 bases, leaving 15 bases between them. Germline CDR1 MNHEY, CDR2 SVGAGI.